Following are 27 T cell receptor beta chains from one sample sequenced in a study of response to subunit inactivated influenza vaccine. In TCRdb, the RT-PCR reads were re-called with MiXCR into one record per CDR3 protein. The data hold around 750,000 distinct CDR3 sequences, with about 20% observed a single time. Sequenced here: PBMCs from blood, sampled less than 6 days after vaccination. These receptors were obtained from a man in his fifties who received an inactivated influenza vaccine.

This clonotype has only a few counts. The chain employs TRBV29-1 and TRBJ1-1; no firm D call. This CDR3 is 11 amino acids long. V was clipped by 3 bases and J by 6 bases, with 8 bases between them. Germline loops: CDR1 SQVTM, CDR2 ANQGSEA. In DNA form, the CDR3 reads TGCAGCGTTGAGGGGTTCCCTGAAGCTTTCTTT. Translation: CSVEGFPEAFF.

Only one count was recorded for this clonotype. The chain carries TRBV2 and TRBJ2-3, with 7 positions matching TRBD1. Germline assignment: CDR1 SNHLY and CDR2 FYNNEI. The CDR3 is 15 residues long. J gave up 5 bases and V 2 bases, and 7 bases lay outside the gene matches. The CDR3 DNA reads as TGTGCCAGCAGTGAATTGGGACAGAATCAAGATACGCAGTATTTT. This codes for CASSELGQNQDTQYF.

CDR3 region: CASSQVGGLETQYF. The CDR3, as DNA: TGTGCCAGCAGCCAAGTGGGGGGATTGGAGACCCAGTACTTC. This chain links TRBV7-2 with TRBJ2-5; tentative D call: TRBD2 (6 bases). Germline V CDR1 and CDR2: SGHTA, FQGNSA. This CDR3 contains 14 residues. V shed 5 bases and J shed 5 bases, with 15 bases lying between them.

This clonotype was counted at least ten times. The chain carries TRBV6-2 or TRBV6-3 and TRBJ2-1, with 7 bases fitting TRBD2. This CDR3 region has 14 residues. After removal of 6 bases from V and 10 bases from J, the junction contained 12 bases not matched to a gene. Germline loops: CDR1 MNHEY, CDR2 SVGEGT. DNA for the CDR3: TGTGCCAGCAGCCCCACAGTAGCGGGCGTGGAGCAGTTCTTC. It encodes CASSPTVAGVEQFF.

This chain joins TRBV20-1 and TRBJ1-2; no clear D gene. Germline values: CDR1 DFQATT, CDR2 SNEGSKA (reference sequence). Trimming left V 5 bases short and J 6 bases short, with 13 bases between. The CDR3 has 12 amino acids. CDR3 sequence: CSAVRVGNGYTF. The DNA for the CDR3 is TGCAGTGCTGTCCGTGTAGGGAATGGCTACACCTTC.

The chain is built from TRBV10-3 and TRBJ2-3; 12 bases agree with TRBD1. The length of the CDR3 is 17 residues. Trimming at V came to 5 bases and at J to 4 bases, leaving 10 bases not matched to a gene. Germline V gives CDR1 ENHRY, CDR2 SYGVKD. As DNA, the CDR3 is TGTGCCATCAGTTCCGCCTCCGGGACAGGGGGCGCAGATACGCAGTATTTT. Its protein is CAISSASGTGGADTQYF.

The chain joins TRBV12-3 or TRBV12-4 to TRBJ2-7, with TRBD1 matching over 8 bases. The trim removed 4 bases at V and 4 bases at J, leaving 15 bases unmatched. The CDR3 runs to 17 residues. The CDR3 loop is CASSWGRGRVIGYEQYF. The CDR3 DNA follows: TGTGCCAGCAGTTGGGGCAGGGGGCGCGTTATAGGGTACGAGCAGTACTTC.

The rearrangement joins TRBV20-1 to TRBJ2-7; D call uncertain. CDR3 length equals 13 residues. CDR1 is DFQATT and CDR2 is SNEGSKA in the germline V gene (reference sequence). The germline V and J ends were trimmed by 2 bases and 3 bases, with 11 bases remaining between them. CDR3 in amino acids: CSARPLRIYEQYF. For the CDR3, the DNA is TGCAGTGCTAGACCTCTTCGAATCTACGAGCAGTACTTC.

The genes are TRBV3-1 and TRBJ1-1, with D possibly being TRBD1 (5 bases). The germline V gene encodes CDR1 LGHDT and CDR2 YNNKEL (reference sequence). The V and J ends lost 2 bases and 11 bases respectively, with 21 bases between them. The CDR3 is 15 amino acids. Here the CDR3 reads CASSQKAGAFSLAFF. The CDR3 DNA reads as TGTGCCAGCAGCCAAAAAGCCGGGGCCTTTAGTTTGGCTTTCTTT.

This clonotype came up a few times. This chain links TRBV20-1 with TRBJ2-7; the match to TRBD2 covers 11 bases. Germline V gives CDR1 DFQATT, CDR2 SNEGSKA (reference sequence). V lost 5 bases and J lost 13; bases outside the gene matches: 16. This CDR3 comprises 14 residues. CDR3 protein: CSAFGPLAGVGHYF. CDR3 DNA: TGCAGTGCTTTCGGGCCACTAGCGGGAGTAGGGCATTACTTC.

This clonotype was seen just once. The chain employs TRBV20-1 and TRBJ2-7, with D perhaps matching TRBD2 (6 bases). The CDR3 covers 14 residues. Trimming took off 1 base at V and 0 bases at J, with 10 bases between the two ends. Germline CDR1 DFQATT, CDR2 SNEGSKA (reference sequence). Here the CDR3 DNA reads TGCAGTGCTAGAGGGGTAGCGGACTCCTACGAGCAGTACTTC. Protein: CSARGVADSYEQYF.

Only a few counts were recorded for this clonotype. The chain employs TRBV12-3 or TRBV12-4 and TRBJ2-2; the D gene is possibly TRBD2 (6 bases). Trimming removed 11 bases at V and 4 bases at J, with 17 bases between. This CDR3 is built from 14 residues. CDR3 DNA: TGTGCCGGATCAGGACGGGAGTTCACCGGGGAGCTGTTTTTT. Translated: CAGSGREFTGELFF.

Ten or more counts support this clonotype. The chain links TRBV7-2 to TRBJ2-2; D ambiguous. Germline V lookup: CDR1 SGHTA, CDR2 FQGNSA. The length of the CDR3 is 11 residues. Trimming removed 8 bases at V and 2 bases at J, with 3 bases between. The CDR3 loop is CASANTGELFF. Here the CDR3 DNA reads TGTGCCAGCGCCAACACCGGGGAGCTGTTTTTT.

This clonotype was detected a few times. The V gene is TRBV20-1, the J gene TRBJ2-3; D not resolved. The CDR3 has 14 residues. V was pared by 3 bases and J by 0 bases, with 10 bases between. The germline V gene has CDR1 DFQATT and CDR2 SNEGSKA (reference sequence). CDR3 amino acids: CSASRLGSTDTQYF. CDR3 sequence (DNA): TGCAGTGCTAGCCGCCTAGGAAGCACAGATACGCAGTATTTT.

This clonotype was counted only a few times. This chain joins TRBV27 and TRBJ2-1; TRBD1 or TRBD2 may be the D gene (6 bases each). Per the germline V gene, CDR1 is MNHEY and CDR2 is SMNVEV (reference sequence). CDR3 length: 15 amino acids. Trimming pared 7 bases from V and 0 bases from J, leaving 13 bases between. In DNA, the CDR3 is TGTGCCAGCAAGAGAGGGGGGAGCTCCTACAATGAGCAGTTCTTC. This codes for CASKRGGSSYNEQFF.

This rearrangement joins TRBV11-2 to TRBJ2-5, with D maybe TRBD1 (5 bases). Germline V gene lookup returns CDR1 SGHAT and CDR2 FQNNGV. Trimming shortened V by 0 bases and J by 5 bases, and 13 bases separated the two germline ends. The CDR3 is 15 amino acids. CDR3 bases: TGTGCCAGCAGCTTAGACCCCATAGGGGTGGAGACCCAGTACTTC. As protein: CASSLDPIGVETQYF.

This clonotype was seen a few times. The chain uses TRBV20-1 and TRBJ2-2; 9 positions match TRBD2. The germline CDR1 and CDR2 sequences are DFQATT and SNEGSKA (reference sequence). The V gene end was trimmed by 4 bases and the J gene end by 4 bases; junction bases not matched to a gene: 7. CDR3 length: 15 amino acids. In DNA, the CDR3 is TGCAGTGCTACACATCGCGGGAGGGCCACCGGGGAGCTGTTTTTT. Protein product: CSATHRGRATGELFF.

CDR3 DNA: TGTGCCAGCAGTTACGACGGATCTCCGGGTCAGCCCCAGCATTTT. Translating it yields CASSYDGSPGQPQHF. V and J are TRBV6-2 or TRBV6-3 and TRBJ1-5; D unresolved. This CDR3 has 15 amino acids. Germline-derived CDR1 and CDR2 are MNHEY and SVGEGT. Trimming took off 2 bases at V and 6 bases at J, with 14 bases between the two ends.

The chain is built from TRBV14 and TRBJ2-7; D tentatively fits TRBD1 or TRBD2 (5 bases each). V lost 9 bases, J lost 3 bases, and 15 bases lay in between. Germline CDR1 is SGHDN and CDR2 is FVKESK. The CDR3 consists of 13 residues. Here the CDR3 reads CARVTGAHYEQYF. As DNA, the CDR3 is TGTGCCAGGGTGACCGGGGCCCACTACGAGCAGTACTTC. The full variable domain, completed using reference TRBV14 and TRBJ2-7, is EAGVTQFPSHSVIEKGQTVTLRCDPISGHDNLYWYRRVMGKEIKFLLHFVKESKQDESGMPNNRFLAERTGGTYSTLKVQPAELEDSGVYFCARVTGAHYEQYFGPGTRLTVT.

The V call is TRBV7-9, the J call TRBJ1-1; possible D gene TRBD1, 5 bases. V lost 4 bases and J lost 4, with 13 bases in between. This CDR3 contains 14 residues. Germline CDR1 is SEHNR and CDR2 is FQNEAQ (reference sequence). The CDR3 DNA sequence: TGTGCCAGCAGCTATGGGGCGCGGGGCACTGAAGCTTTCTTT. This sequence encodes CASSYGARGTEAFF. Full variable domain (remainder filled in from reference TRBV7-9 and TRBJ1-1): DTGVSQNPRHKITKRGQNVTFRCDPISEHNRLYWYRQTLGQGPEFLTYFQNEAQLEKSRLLSDRFSAERPKGSFSTLEIQRTEQGDSAMYLCASSYGARGTEAFFGQGTRLTVV.

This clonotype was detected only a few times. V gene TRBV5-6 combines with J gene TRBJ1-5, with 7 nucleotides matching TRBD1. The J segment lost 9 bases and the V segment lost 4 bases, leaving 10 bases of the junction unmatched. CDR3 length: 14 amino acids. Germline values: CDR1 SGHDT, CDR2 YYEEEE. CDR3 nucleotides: TGTGCCAGCAGCACGGGACAGACCTTGGGGCCCCAGCATTTT. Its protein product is CASSTGQTLGPQHF.

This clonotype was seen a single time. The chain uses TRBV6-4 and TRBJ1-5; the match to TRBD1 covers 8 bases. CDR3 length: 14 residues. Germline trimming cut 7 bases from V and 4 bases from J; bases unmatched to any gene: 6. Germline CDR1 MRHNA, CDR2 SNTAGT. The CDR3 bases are TGTGCCAGCACCGTGGGACAGGCTAATCAGCCCCAGCATTTT. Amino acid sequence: CASTVGQANQPQHF.

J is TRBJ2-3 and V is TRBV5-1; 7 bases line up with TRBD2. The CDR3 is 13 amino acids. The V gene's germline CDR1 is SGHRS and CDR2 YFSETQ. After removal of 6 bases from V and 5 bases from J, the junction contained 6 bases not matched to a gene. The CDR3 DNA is TGCGCCAGCAATGAACCGGGGGGAGATACGCAGTATTTT. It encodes CASNEPGGDTQYF.

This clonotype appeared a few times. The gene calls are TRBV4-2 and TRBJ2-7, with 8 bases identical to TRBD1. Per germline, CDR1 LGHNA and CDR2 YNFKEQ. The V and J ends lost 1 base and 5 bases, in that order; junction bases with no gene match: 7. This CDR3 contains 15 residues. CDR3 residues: CASSQGQGTAHEQYF. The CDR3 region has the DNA TGTGCCAGCAGCCAAGGACAGGGGACCGCCCACGAGCAGTACTTC.

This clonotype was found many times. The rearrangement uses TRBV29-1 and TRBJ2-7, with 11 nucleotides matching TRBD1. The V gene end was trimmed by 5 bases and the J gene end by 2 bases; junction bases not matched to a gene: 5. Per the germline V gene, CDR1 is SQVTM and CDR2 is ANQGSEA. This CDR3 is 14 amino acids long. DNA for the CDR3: TGCAGCGTTAAAGGGACAGGGGGTCCCTACGAGCAGTACTTC. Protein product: CSVKGTGGPYEQYF.

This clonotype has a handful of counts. The DNA of the CDR3 is TGCAGTGCTCCCTCAAAAGCGAGGGCAGATACGCAGTATTTT. This translates into CSAPSKARADTQYF. The rearrangement links TRBV20-1 to TRBJ2-3; weak D call: TRBD2 (5 bases). The V and J ends lost 5 bases and 4 bases respectively, with 16 bases between them. Germline CDR1 DFQATT, CDR2 SNEGSKA (reference sequence). This CDR3 region has 14 residues.

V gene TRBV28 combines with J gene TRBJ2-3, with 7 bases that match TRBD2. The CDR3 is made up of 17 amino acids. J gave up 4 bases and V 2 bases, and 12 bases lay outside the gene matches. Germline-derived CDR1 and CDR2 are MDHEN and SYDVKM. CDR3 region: CASSLTPRGSGADTQYF. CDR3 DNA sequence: TGTGCCAGCAGTTTAACACCGCGCGGGAGCGGGGCAGATACGCAGTATTTT.